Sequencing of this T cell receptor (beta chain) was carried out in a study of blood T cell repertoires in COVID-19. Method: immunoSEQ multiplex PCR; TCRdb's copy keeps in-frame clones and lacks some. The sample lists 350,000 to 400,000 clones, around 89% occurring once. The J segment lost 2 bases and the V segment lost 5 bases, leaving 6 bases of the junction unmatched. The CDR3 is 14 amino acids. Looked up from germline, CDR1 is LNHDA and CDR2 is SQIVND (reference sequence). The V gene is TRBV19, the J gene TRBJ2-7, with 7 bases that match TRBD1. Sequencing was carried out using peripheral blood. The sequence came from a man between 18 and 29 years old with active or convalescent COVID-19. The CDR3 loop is CASSFAGTAYEQYF. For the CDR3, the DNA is TGTGCCAGTAGTTTTGCCGGGACAGCCTACGAGCAGTACTTC.